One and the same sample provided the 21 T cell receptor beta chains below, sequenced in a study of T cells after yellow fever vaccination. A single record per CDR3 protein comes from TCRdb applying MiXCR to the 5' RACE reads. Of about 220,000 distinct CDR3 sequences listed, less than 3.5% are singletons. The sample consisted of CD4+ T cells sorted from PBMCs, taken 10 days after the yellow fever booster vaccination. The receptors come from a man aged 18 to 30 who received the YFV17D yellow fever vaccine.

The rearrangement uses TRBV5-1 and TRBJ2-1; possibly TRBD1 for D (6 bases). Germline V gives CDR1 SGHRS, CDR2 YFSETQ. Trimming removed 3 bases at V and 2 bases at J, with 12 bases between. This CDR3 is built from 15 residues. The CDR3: CASSSKQGTYNEQFF. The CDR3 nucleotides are TGCGCCAGCAGCTCCAAACAGGGAACCTACAATGAGCAGTTCTTC.

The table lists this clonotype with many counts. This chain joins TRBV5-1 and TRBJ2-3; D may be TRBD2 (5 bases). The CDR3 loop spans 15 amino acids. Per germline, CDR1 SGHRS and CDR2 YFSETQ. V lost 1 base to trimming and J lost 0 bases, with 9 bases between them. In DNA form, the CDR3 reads TGCGCCAGCAGCTTGCAACTAGGCAGCACAGATACGCAGTATTTT. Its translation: CASSLQLGSTDTQYF.

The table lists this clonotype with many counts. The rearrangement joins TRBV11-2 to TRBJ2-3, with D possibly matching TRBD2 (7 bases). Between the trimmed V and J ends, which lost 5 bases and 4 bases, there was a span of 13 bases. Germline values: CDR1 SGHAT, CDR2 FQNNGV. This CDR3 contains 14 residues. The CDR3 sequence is CASSARGASDTQYF. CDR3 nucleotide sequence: TGTGCCAGCAGCGCCCGGGGGGCGTCAGATACGCAGTATTTT.

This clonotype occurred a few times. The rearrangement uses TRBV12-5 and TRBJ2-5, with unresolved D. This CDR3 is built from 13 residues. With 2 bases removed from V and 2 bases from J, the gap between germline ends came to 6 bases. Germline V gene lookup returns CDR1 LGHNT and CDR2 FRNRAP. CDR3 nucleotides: TGTGCTAGTGGTTTGTGGGGTCAAGAGACCCAGTACTTC. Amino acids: CASGLWGQETQYF.

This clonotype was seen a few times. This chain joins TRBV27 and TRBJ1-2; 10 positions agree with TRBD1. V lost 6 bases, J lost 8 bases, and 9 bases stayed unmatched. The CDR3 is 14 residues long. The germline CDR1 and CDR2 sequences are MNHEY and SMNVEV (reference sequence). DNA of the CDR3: TGTGCCAGCAGCCCGACAGGGGGCGTGAGAGGCTACACCTTC. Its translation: CASSPTGGVRGYTF.

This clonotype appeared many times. The CDR3 region has the DNA TGTGCCAGCAGTTACTTAGCGGGACTATACAATGAGCAGTTCTTC. The encoded protein is CASSYLAGLYNEQFF. The chain couples TRBV6-5 to TRBJ2-1, with 8 bases matching TRBD2. CDR1 and CDR2 from the germline V gene are MNHEY and SVGAGI. The CDR3 is 15 residues long. The ends lost 1 base at V and 4 bases at J; junction bases unmatched: 3.

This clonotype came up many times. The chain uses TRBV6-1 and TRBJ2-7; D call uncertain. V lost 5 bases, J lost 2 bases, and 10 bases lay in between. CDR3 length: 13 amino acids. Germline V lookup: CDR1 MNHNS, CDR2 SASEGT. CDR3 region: CASSRLGTYEQYV. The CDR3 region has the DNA TGTGCCAGCAGTCGACTCGGCACCTACGAGCAGTACGTC.

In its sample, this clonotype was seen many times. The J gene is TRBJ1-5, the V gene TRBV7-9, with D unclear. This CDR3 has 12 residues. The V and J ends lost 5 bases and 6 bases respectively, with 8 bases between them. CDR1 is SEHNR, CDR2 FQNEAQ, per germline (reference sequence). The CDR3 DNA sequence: TGTGCCAGCAGCCTCGATGCTCAGCCCCAGCATTTT. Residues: CASSLDAQPQHF.

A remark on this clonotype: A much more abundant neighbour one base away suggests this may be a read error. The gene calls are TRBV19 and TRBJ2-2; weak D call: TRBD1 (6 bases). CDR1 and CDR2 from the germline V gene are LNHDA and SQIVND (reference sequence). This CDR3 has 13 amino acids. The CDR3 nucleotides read TGTGCCAGTGCAGGGGCTAACACCGGGGAGCTGATTTTT. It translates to CASAGANTGELIF.

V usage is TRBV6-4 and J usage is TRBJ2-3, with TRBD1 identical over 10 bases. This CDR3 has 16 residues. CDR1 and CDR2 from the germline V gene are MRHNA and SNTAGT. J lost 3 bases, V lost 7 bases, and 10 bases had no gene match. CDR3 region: CASTRRDRGSTDTQYF. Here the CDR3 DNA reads TGTGCCAGCACTCGCCGGGACAGGGGTTCGACAGATACGCAGTATTTT.

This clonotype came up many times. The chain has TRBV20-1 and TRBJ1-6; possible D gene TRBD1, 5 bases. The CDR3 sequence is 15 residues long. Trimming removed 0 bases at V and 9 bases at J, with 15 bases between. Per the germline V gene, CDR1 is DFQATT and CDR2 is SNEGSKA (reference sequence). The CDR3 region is CSARDPRAGSSPLHF. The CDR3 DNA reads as TGCAGTGCTAGAGATCCAAGGGCAGGGAGTTCACCCCTCCACTTT.

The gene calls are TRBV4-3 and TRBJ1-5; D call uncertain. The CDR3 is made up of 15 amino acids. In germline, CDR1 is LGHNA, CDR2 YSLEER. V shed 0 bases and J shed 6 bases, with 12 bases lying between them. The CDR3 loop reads CASSQDYGVGQPQHF. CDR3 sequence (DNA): TGCGCCAGCAGCCAAGACTATGGGGTGGGTCAGCCCCAGCATTTT.

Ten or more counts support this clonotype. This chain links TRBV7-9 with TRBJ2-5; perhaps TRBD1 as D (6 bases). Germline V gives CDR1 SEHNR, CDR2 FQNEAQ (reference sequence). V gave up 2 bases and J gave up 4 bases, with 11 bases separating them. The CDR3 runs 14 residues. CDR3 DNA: TGTGCCAGCAGCTTACTTGGCAGGGGAGAGACCCAGTACTTC. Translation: CASSLLGRGETQYF.

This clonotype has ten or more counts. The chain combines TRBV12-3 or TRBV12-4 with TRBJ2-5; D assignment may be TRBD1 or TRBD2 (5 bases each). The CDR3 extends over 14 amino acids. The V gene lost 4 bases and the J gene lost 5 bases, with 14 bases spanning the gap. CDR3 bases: TGTGCCAGCAGTTCCAGTGGGGGTTTGGAGACCCAGTACTTC. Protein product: CASSSSGGLETQYF.

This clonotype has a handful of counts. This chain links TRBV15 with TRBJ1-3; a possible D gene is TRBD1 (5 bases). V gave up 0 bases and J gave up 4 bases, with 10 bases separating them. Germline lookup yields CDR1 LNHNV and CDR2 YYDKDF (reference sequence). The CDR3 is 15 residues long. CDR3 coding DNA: TGTGCCACCAGCAGAGATCGGACACCCGGAAACACCATATATTTT. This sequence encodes CATSRDRTPGNTIYF. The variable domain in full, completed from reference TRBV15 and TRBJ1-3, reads DAMVIQNPRYQVTQFGKPVTLSCSQTLNHNVMYWYQQKSSQAPKLLFHYYDKDFNNEADTPDNFQSRRPNTSFCFLDIRSPGLGDTAMYLCATSRDRTPGNTIYFGEGSWLTVV.

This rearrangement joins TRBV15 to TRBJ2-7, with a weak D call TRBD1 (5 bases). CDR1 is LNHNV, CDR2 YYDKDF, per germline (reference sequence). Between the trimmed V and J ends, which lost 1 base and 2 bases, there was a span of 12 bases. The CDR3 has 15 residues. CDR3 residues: CATSRGIGVTYEQYF. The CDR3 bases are TGTGCCACCAGCAGAGGGATAGGGGTAACCTACGAGCAGTACTTC.

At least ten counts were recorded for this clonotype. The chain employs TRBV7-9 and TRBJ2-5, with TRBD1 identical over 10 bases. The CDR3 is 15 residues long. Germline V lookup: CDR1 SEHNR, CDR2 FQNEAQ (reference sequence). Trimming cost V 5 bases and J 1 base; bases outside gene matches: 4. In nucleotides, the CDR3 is TGTGCCAGCAGCCCCGGGACAGGGGTCCAAGAGACCCAGTACTTC. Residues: CASSPGTGVQETQYF.

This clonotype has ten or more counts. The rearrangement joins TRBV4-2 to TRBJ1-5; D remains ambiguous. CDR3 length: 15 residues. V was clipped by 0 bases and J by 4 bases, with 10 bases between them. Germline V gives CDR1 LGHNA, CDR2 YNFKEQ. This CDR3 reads CASSQESGQNQPQHF. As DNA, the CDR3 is TGTGCCAGCAGCCAAGAGAGCGGCCAGAATCAGCCCCAGCATTTT.

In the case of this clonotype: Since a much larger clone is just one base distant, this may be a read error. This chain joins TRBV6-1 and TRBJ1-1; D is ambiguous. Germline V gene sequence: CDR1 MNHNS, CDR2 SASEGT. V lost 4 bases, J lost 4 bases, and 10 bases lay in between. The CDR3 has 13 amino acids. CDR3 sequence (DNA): TGTGCCAGCAGTGCCTGGTGGGGCACTGAAGCTTTCTTT. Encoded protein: CASSAWWGTEAFF.

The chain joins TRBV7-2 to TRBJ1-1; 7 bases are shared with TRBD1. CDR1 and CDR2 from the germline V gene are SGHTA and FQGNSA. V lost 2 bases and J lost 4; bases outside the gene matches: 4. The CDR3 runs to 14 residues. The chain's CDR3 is CASSLQGVGTEAFF. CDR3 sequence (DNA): TGTGCCAGCAGCTTACAGGGGGTGGGCACTGAAGCTTTCTTT.

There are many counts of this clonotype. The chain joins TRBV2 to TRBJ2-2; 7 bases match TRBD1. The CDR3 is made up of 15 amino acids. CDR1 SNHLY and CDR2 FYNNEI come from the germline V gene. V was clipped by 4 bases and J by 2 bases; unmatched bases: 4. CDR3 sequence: CASSAGQINTGELFF. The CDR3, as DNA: TGTGCCAGCAGTGCGGGACAGATTAACACCGGGGAGCTGTTTTTT.